This T cell receptor beta chain derives from a study of blood T cell repertoires in COVID-19. Study overall: Samples came from the United States, Italy and Spain, spanning acute and convalescent COVID-19. Sample material is recorded as cDNA or gDNA derived from T cells, B-cell-depleted T cells, or PBMCs.

Study processing details: Counts of nucleated cells, estimated from reference gene primer amplification, were obtained. The protocol was immunoSEQ multiplex PCR, while the TCRdb copy is restricted to in-frame clones and leaves out a portion. D and trimming come from the DNA, and the V and J calls and clone size come from that table. The sample consists of 95,000 to 150,000 clones, 86% of them appearing once. Germline CDR1 reads MDHEN; CDR2 reads SYDVKM. This CDR3 has 16 amino acids. V lost 5 bases, J lost 4 bases, and 11 bases stayed unmatched. The rearrangement links TRBV28 to TRBJ2-5, with TRBD1 matching over 9 bases. The specimen sequenced was peripheral blood. The clonotype was recovered from a human donor in a cohort sampled during active COVID-19. This CDR3 is CASSPGPGQGGETQYF. CDR3 bases: TGTGCCAGCAGTCCGGGGCCGGGACAGGGAGGAGAGACCCAGTACTTC.